Each of the 20 T cell receptor beta chains below was sequenced from the same sample in a study of blood T cell repertoires in COVID-19. Only in-frame clones appear in the TCRdb table, and some are missing; sequencing was by immunoSEQ multiplex PCR. Found here are some 50,000 clones, approximately 87% of them singletons; the top ten hold 7.5% to 10%. Input material: peripheral blood. The receptor set was obtained from a human donor in a cohort sampled during active COVID-19.

V and J are TRBV6-5 and TRBJ2-7; 9 bases agree with TRBD1. CDR1 is MNHEY and CDR2 is SVGAGI in the germline V gene. J lost 4 bases, V lost 7 bases, and 8 bases had no gene match. The CDR3 is 14 residues long. CDR3 protein: CASTNRDREYEQYF. CDR3 nucleotide sequence: TGTGCCAGCACCAACCGGGACAGGGAATACGAGCAGTACTTC.

The V and J genes are TRBV10-1 and TRBJ2-3; D call uncertain. This CDR3 region has 16 residues. Trimming stripped 3 bases from V and 1 base from J, with 14 bases between. Germline CDR1 reads WNHNN; CDR2 reads SYGVQD (reference sequence). The CDR3, as DNA: TGCGCCAGCAGTGACCCCGCGGATGAAGGCACAGATACGCAGTATTTT. Translating gives CASSDPADEGTDTQYF.

In the case of this clone: This CDR3 is also generated by other DNA sequences in the sample. V usage is TRBV6-6 and J usage is TRBJ2-1; D is unresolved. V was shortened by 0 bases and J by 4 bases, with 7 bases between the two germline ends. Germline V lookup: CDR1 MNHNY, CDR2 SVGAGI (reference sequence). The CDR3 consists of 14 residues. CDR3 sequence: CASSYSRVYNEQFF. The CDR3 bases are TGTGCCAGCAGTTACTCGCGAGTTTACAATGAGCAGTTCTTC.

The rearrangement joins TRBV6-5 to TRBJ2-2; weak D call: TRBD1 (7 bases). With 6 bases removed from V and 5 bases from J, the gap between germline ends came to 10 bases. The CDR3 sequence is 13 residues long. Looked up from germline, CDR1 is MNHEY and CDR2 is SVGAGI. CDR3 coding DNA: TGTGCCAGCAGCTCAGGGGGGACCGGGGAGCTGTTTTTT. It encodes CASSSGGTGELFF.

On this clone itself: An end of the junction differs from the germline gene, which may be a read error. V gene TRBV11-2 combines with J gene TRBJ2-5; TRBD1 matches 9 bases. Germline-derived CDR1 and CDR2 are SGHAT and FQNNGV. This CDR3 comprises 17 residues. CDR3 region: CASSLDEWGTGFLSQYF. CDR3 DNA sequence: TGTGCCAGCAGCCTAGATGAATGGGGGACAGGGTTCTTGTCCCAGTACTTC.

V usage is TRBV27 and J usage is TRBJ2-2; TRBD2 matches 16 bases. The CDR3 has 18 amino acids. CDR1 is MNHEY and CDR2 is SMNVEV in the germline V gene (reference sequence). V shed 8 bases and J 0 bases; nucleotides not matched to a gene: 6. This chain's CDR3 is CASRPGLAGGANTGELFF. For the CDR3, the DNA is TGTGCCAGCCGGCCGGGACTAGCGGGGGGGGCGAACACCGGGGAGCTGTTTTTT.

This sequence joins TRBV3-1 (or the pseudogene TRBV3-2) and TRBJ1-2; the D gene is possibly TRBD1 (5 bases). V was trimmed by 4 bases and J by 5 bases, leaving 11 bases between them. The CDR3 covers 13 residues. Germline CDR1 reads LGHDT; CDR2 reads YNNKEL (reference sequence). CDR3 in DNA: TGTGCCAGCAGCCGCGGGACGGTATATGGCTACACCTTC. Translated, it gives CASSRGTVYGYTF.

The chain recombines TRBV19 with TRBJ1-5; TRBD1 matches at 8 bases. Germline V gene data show CDR1 as LNHDA and CDR2 as SQIVND (reference sequence). J lost 1 base, V lost 6 bases, and 5 bases had no gene match. CDR3 length equals 15 residues. The CDR3 loop reads CASSRDRLSNQPQHF. The CDR3 region has the DNA TGTGCCAGTAGCCGGGACAGGCTCAGCAATCAGCCCCAGCATTTT.

The chain uses TRBV3-1 (or the pseudogene TRBV3-2) and TRBJ1-4; D is perhaps TRBD1 (5 bases). The CDR3 contains 18 residues. The V gene lost 0 bases and the J gene lost 2 bases, with 16 bases spanning the gap. Germline-derived CDR1 and CDR2 are LGHDT and YNNKEL (reference sequence). The CDR3 DNA follows: TGTGCCAGCAGCCAAGATATCCAGGGAGGATATACTAATGAAAAACTGTTTTTT. It yields the protein CASSQDIQGGYTNEKLFF.

The rearrangement joins TRBV18 to TRBJ2-1; D remains ambiguous. Germline-derived CDR1 and CDR2 are KGHSH and LQKENI. Trimming shortened V by 4 bases and J by 8 bases, and 6 bases separated the two germline ends. This CDR3 is built from 11 residues. CDR3 nucleotides: TGTGCCAGCTCACGGAGCGATGAGCAGTTCTTC. It yields the protein CASSRSDEQFF.

The chain employs TRBV3-1 (or the pseudogene TRBV3-2) and TRBJ2-7; the D gene is possibly TRBD2 (6 bases). The CDR3 covers 13 residues. Germline V gene data show CDR1 as LGHDT and CDR2 as YNNKEL (reference sequence). V was pared by 1 base and J by 6 bases, with 10 bases between. CDR3 nucleotides: TGTGCCAGCAGCCAAGGGAGGGTCGGCGAGCAGTACTTC. This translates into CASSQGRVGEQYF.

The chain links TRBV5-8 to TRBJ1-4, with D uncertain. CDR3 size: 14 residues. The germline V gene encodes CDR1 SGHTS and CDR2 YDEGEE. V was cut by 3 bases and J by 5 bases, with 11 bases left in between. DNA of the CDR3: TGTGCCAGCAGCTCGGGAGCCGGGAATGAAAAACTGTTTTTT. Encoded protein: CASSSGAGNEKLFF.

This chain uses TRBV7-3 with TRBJ2-5; D is perhaps TRBD1 (6 bases). The CDR3 is made up of 14 amino acids. The germline V gene encodes CDR1 SGHTA and CDR2 FQGTGA. V gave up 0 bases and J gave up 5 bases, with 10 bases separating them. CDR3 region: CASSLTGAGETQYF. Written as DNA, the CDR3 is TGTGCCAGCAGCTTAACGGGGGCCGGGGAGACCCAGTACTTC.

The V call is TRBV14, the J call TRBJ1-2; the D gene is possibly TRBD1 (6 bases). The CDR3 loop spans 14 amino acids. Germline loops: CDR1 SGHDN, CDR2 FVKESK. Trimming stripped 8 bases from V and 0 bases from J, with 13 bases between. In DNA form, the CDR3 reads TGTGCCAGCGGCCGAGGACAGTCTAACTATGGCTACACCTTC. It specifies CASGRGQSNYGYTF.

This clone occurred once. The CDR3 DNA reads TGTGCCAGCAGCCAGCTACGGGGTGCCTACGAGCAGTACTTC. This codes for CASSQLRGAYEQYF. The rearrangement joins TRBV11-2 to TRBJ2-7, with a possible D match to TRBD2 (5 bases). The V and J ends lost 5 bases and 2 bases respectively, with 13 bases between them. Germline V CDR1 and CDR2: SGHAT, FQNNGV. CDR3 size: 14 residues.

The CDR3 here is CASSRGSGNEKLFF. The CDR3 bases are TGTGCCAGCAGTAGGGGAAGTGGTAATGAAAAACTGTTTTTT. The V and J genes are TRBV7-3 and TRBJ1-4, with D maybe TRBD1 (5 bases). V dropped 6 bases and J dropped 4 bases, with 12 bases sitting between them. Germline CDR1 SGHTA, CDR2 FQGTGA. This CDR3 region has 14 residues. Filled out from reference TRBV7-3 and TRBJ1-4, the complete variable domain reads GAGVSQTPSNKVTEKGKYVELRCDPISGHTALYWYRQSLGQGPEFLIYFQGTGAADDSGLPNDRFFAVRPEGSVSTLKIQRTERGDSAVYLCASSRGSGNEKLFFGSGTQLSVL.

This clone was found once. This chain joins TRBV7-2 and TRBJ1-6; D gene uncertain. Germline CDR1 is SGHTA and CDR2 is FQGNSA. The V and J ends lost 3 bases and 10 bases respectively, with 7 bases between them. The CDR3 consists of 12 residues. As DNA, the CDR3 is TGTGCCAGCAGCTTTAATGGCTCACCCCTCCACTTT. Its translation is CASSFNGSPLHF. The full variable domain, completed using reference TRBV7-2 and TRBJ1-6, is GAGVSQSPSNKVTEKGKDVELRCDPISGHTALYWYRQSLGQGLEFLIYFQGNSAPDKSGLPSDRFSAERTGGSVSTLTIQRTQQEDSAVYLCASSFNGSPLHFGNGTRLTVT.

This chain joins TRBV11-2 and TRBJ1-1; D is perhaps TRBD1 (5 bases). The CDR3 contains 14 residues. The V and J ends lost 4 bases and 7 bases respectively, with 16 bases between them. From germline, CDR1 is SGHAT and CDR2 FQNNGV. CDR3 sequence reads: CASSSYRNSHEAFF. The CDR3 DNA is TGTGCCAGCAGCTCGTACAGGAATTCGCATGAAGCTTTCTTT. The whole variable domain, remainder taken from reference TRBV11-2 and TRBJ1-1, is EAGVAQSPRYKIIEKRQSVAFWCNPISGHATLYWYQQILGQGPKLLIQFQNNGVVDDSQLPKDRFSAERLKGVDSTLKIQPAKLEDSAVYLCASSSYRNSHEAFFGQGTRLTVV.

This chain joins TRBV7-3 and TRBJ2-5; 10 nucleotides line up with TRBD2. Trimming took 2 bases from V and 5 from J; bases not matched to a gene: 5. The germline V gene encodes CDR1 SGHTA and CDR2 FQGTGA. This CDR3 spans 15 amino acids. DNA of the CDR3: TGTGCCAGCAGCTTAGGCCTAGCGGGGGTCGAGACCCAGTACTTC. It is translated as CASSLGLAGVETQYF.

The chain joins TRBV30 to TRBJ1-1; D might be TRBD1 (5 bases). This CDR3 is 14 amino acids long. The V gene lost 6 bases and the J gene lost 5 bases, with 19 bases spanning the gap. The germline CDR1 and CDR2 sequences are GTSNPN and SVGIG (reference sequence). The CDR3 DNA reads TGTGCCTGCAAATATCCGGGGGGGTCGACTGAAGCTTTCTTT. This translates into CACKYPGGSTEAFF.